Listed here is a single TCR beta chain. No antigen is known for it. Assay used: immunoSEQ multiplex PCR; TCRdb lists only in-frame clones, some missing. The repertoire holds roughly 80,000 clones, with roughly 91% as singletons. Germline CDR1 and CDR2: MGHRA and YSYEKL. The V end was cut by 4 bases, the J end by 0 bases, with 12 bases between. CDR3 length: 16 residues. The data were obtained in a study of OX40 agonist ivuxolimab in advanced cancers. Background on the study: The study gave patients intravenous ivuxolimab at 0.01 to 10 mg/kg every 2 weeks.

Study findings and constraints: At doses 0.1 to 3.0 mg/kg, CD4+ and CD8+ clones expanded.

Sample: CD4+ or CD8+ T cells sorted from blood, taken in a trial of the OX40 agonist ivuxolimab. The chain combines TRBV4-1 with TRBJ2-2; D assignment may be TRBD1 or TRBD2 (5 bases each). This receptor was taken from an adult with an advanced solid tumor such as melanoma, head and neck, liver or kidney cancer. The CDR3 DNA is TGCGCCAGCAGCCCGGGACGGACCTCGAACACCGGGGAGCTGTTTTTT. Protein sequence: CASSPGRTSNTGELFF.